This T cell receptor (beta chain) was captured by sequencing in a study of blood T cells in healthy people across ages. Primers used in a second PCR of about 6 to 11 cycles were a sample-barcoded 5' primer and a J-beta primer mix. A template-switch adaptor that had 12 random nucleotides put a tag on each cDNA molecule. TCRdb recomputed calls from the 5' RACE reads with MiXCR, one row per CDR3 protein. The profile covers under 950,000 distinct CDR3 sequences, with 20% to 25% appearing a single time and around a fifth taken by the ten largest. Details on this clonotype: No antigen is known for it.

Study-level findings and limits: Donors of long life had a larger count of naive CD4+ cells and greater diversity than aged donors. Donor CMV status, an unknown factor, possibly confounded changes in expanded clonotypes.

The CDR3 has 17 residues. Unmatched junction bases numbered 12, after V lost 6 bases and J lost 0 bases. The germline V gene encodes CDR1 DFQATT and CDR2 SNEGSKA (reference sequence). Isolation per sample recovered at least 7 million PBMCs. The sequence was collected from a man in his sixties or seventies in good health. Sequenced material: blood. V gene TRBV20-1 combines with J gene TRBJ1-2; 11 nucleotides line up with TRBD1. CDR3 sequence: CSADARTGGSTNYGYTF. The CDR3 DNA reads TGCAGTGCAGACGCAAGGACAGGGGGCTCGACTAACTATGGCTACACCTTC.